These 10 T cell receptor beta chains originate from one sample sequenced in a study of somatic mutations in cytotoxic T cells in rheumatoid arthritis. The data were produced by immunoSEQ multiplex PCR, yet TCRdb's version contains in-frame clones alone and is incomplete. The data hold just under 30,000 clones, with 70% to 90% observed a single time. The sample was CD8+ T cells sorted from blood. The receptor set was obtained from an adult with rheumatoid arthritis.

The V and J genes are TRBV2 and TRBJ1-4; D possibly corresponds to TRBD1 (5 bases). The germline V gene encodes CDR1 SNHLY and CDR2 FYNNEI. The CDR3 covers 14 residues. V lost 6 bases, J lost 2 bases, and 10 bases lay in between. This chain's CDR3 is CASRAGYTNEKLFF. In DNA form, the CDR3 reads TGTGCCAGCAGGGCAGGGTACACTAATGAAAAACTGTTTTTT.

The chain carries TRBV10-3 and TRBJ2-5, with D perhaps TRBD1 (5 bases). The CDR3 is made up of 16 amino acids. Germline assignment: CDR1 ENHRY and CDR2 SYGVKD. Deletions cut 1 base from V and 3 bases from J, with 15 bases between. The CDR3 loop reads CAISELSQGVKETQYF. CDR3 bases: TGTGCCATCAGTGAGTTGAGCCAGGGCGTCAAAGAGACCCAGTACTTC.

The rearrangement uses TRBV5-6 and TRBJ2-2; no clear D gene. V was cut by 4 bases and J by 8 bases, with 6 bases left in between. Germline V gene sequence: CDR1 SGHDT, CDR2 YYEEEE. CDR3 length equals 11 residues. The CDR3, as DNA: TGTGCCAGCAGCCGAGAGGGGGAGCTGTTTTTT. It translates to CASSREGELFF.

J is TRBJ1-2 and V is TRBV5-4; no firm D call. Trimming left V 0 bases short and J 8 bases short, with 8 bases between. Germline V gene data show CDR1 as SGHNT and CDR2 as YYREEE (reference sequence). The CDR3 runs 12 residues. The chain's CDR3 is CASSLGNWGYTF. DNA of the CDR3: TGTGCCAGCAGCTTGGGTAATTGGGGCTACACCTTC.

The V call is TRBV29-1, the J call TRBJ2-1; TRBD2 agrees at 9 bases. The CDR3 loop spans 16 amino acids. Losses at the gene ends were 0 bases for V and 0 bases for J; bases not matched to a gene: 3. The germline V gene has CDR1 SQVTM and CDR2 ANQGSEA. CDR3 in amino acids: CSVEDYSGSSYNEQFF. The DNA for the CDR3 is TGCAGCGTTGAAGATTATAGCGGGAGCTCCTACAATGAGCAGTTCTTC.

This clone was picked up a small number of times. CDR3 in amino acids: CASSMAPGIHNEQFF. The CDR3 nucleotides are TGTGCCAGTAGTATGGCCCCGGGGATCCACAATGAGCAGTTCTTC. The rearrangement links TRBV19 to TRBJ2-1; maybe TRBD2 (5 bases). Germline loops: CDR1 LNHDA, CDR2 SQIVND (reference sequence). The CDR3 length is 15 residues. V shed 3 bases and J shed 5 bases, with 14 bases lying between them.

This rearrangement joins TRBV5-6 to TRBJ2-7, with 10 bases that match TRBD1. The V gene's germline CDR1 is SGHDT and CDR2 YYEEEE. The V gene end was trimmed by 4 bases and the J gene end by 0 bases; junction bases not matched to a gene: 4. This CDR3 spans 15 amino acids. The CDR3 loop reads CASSGDRGSSYEQYF. CDR3 DNA sequence: TGTGCCAGCAGCGGGGACAGGGGAAGCTCCTACGAGCAGTACTTC.

This clone was detected once. V gene TRBV7-2 combines with J gene TRBJ1-6, with no clear D. The CDR3 loop spans 14 amino acids. CDR1 and CDR2 from the germline V gene are SGHTA and FQGNSA. V was cut by 3 bases and J by 6 bases, with 9 bases left in between. The CDR3 sequence is CASSFGFSNSPLHF. The DNA of the CDR3 is TGTGCCAGCAGCTTCGGATTCTCTAATTCACCCCTCCACTTT.

The chain is built from TRBV10-1 and TRBJ1-1; D possibly corresponds to TRBD1 (6 bases). The CDR3 is 15 residues long. Germline lookup yields CDR1 WNHNN and CDR2 SYGVQD (reference sequence). The V end lost 2 bases, the J end lost 6 bases, and 16 bases lay between the germline ends. CDR3 amino acids: CASSETATGQSEAFF. CDR3 nucleotide sequence: TGCGCCAGCAGTGAGACCGCAACTGGACAGTCTGAAGCTTTCTTT.

The V call is TRBV5-1, the J call TRBJ1-2; 7 positions agree with TRBD1. Germline values: CDR1 SGHRS, CDR2 YFSETQ. This CDR3 has 15 residues. Trimming at V came to 5 bases and at J to 7 bases, leaving 14 bases not matched to a gene. This chain's CDR3 is CASRPGTASSGGYTF. The CDR3 nucleotides are TGCGCCAGCAGGCCCGGGACAGCGTCTTCTGGTGGCTACACCTTC. Full variable domain (missing parts from reference TRBV5-1 and TRBJ1-2): KAGVTQTPRYLIKTRGQQVTLSCSPISGHRSVSWYQQTPGQGLQFLFEYFSETQRNKGNFPGRFSGRQFSNSRSEMNVSTLELGDSALYLCASRPGTASSGGYTFGSGTRLTVV.